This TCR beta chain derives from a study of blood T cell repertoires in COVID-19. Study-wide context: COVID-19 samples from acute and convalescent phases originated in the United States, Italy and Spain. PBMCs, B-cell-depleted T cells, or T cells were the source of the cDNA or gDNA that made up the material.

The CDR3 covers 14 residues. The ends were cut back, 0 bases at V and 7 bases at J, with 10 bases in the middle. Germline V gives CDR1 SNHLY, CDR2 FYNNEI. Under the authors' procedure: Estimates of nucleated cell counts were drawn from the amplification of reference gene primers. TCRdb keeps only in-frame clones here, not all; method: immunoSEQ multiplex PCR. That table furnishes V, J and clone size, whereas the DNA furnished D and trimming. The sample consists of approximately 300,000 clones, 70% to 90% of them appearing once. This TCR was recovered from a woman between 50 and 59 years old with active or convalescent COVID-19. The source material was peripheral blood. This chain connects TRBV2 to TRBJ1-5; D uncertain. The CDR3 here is CASSEASAEQPQHF. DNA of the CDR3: TGTGCCAGCAGTGAAGCGTCTGCGGAGCAGCCCCAGCATTTT.